The clone carrying this TCR beta chain was counted between two and nine times. The data derive from a study of blood T cell repertoires in COVID-19. Study at large: Whether acute or convalescent, the COVID-19 samples came from the United States, Italy and Spain.

Clones were read by immunoSEQ multiplex PCR, and TCRdb kept only the in-frame ones, dropping some. The table has approximately 270,000 clones, about 80% seen once; the top ten hold 7.5% to 10%. The CDR3 loop spans 17 amino acids. Trimming cost V 3 bases and J 8 bases, with 20 bases left between them. From germline, CDR1 is MDHEN and CDR2 SYDVKM. The rearrangement links TRBV28 to TRBJ1-6; maybe TRBD1 (5 bases). Sequencing was done on a sample of peripheral blood. The receptor comes from a man older than 75 with acute or convalescent COVID-19. CDR3: CASSLARGKYWHSPLHF. CDR3 nucleotide sequence: TGTGCCAGCAGTTTGGCGCGGGGGAAGTATTGGCATTCACCCCTCCACTTT.